This T cell receptor (beta chain) appears in the sequencing data of a study of blood T cell repertoires in COVID-19. As for the study in general: Specimens from acute and convalescent COVID-19 originated in the United States, Italy and Spain.

The CDR3 runs 15 residues. J lost 8 bases, V lost 1 base, and 8 bases had no gene match. Looked up from germline, CDR1 is SEHNR and CDR2 is FQNEAQ (reference sequence). Recovered status in Cohort 3 required two negative PCRs, clearance, or symptom resolution. Data came from immunoSEQ multiplex PCR; TCRdb stores just in-frame clones and leaves some out. The table includes some 260,000 clones, roughly 89% detected once. This chain uses TRBV7-9 with TRBJ2-4, with 7 bases identical to TRBD1. This clonotype was obtained from a man between 35 and 55 years old who had recovered from COVID-19. Sequencing used PBMCs or T cells enriched from blood (not recorded which). DNA of the CDR3: TGTGCCAGCAGCTTAGGAGGGGGCTCAGGAGACATTCAGTACTTC. Translated: CASSLGGGSGDIQYF.